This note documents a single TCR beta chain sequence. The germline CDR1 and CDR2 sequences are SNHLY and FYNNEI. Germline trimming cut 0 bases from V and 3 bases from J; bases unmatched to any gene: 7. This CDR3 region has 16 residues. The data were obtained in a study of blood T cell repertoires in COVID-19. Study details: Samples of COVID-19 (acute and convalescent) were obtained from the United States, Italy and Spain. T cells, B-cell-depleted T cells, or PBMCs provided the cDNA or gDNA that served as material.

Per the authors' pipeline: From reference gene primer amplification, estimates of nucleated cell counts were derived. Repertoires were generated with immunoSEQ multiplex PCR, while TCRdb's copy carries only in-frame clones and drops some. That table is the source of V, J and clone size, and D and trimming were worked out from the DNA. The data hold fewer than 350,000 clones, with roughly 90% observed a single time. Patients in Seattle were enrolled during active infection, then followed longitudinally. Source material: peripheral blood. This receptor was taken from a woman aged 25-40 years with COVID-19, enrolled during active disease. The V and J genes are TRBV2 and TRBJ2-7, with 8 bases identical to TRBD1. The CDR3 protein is CASSEALRTGIYEQYF. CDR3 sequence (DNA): TGTGCCAGCAGTGAAGCGCTTAGGACAGGGATCTACGAGCAGTACTTC. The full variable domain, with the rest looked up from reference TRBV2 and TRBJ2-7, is EPEVTQTPSHQVTQMGQEVILRCVPISNHLYFYWYRQILGQKVEFLVSFYNNEISEKSEIFDDQFSVERPDGSNFTLKIRSTKLEDSAMYFCASSEALRTGIYEQYFGPGTRLTVT.